These T cell receptor beta chains were read from a single sample in a study of shared clonotypes between healthy human individuals. The table came from immunoSEQ multiplex PCR; TCRdb's copy has only in-frame clones and leaves some out. The sample shows 650,000 to 700,000 clones, 90% of them seen only once. Sequencing was performed on memory CD8+ T cells from PBMCs. The receptor source for this set is a man younger than 35 in good health. Some clones in this sample may be carry-over from other donors' samples. Both conserved end residues are part of each CDR3. Each record gives: clone size, J gene, V gene, CDR3 protein. Not all rows give a size; the values are once, few, many and, for expanded clones, a class.

>-|TRBJ2-7|TRBV5-4
CASSQNSYEQYF
>-|TRBJ1-2|TRBV27
CASSSNTGGAGYGYTF
>-|TRBJ2-7|TRBV27
CASSLIASAYEQYF
>-|TRBJ2-7|TRBV5-1
CASSSTYEQYF
>once|TRBJ2-3|TRBV7-9
CASRSESKAQYF
>-|TRBJ2-4|TRBV14
CASSQDYLAAGGGKNIQYF
>-|TRBJ1-2|TRBV25-1
CASSEWSNYGYTF
>-|TRBJ2-1|TRBV27
CASSLSWAGGLNEQFF
>-|TRBJ1-1|TRBV19
CASQPGIGVSGEAFF
>-|TRBJ2-1|TRBV10-3
CAIRNHLAGESYNEQFF
>once|TRBJ2-7|TRBV5-1
CASSLETSFTEQYF
>-|TRBJ2-7|TRBV27
CASSLLNTYEQYF
>-|TRBJ1-1|TRBV4-1
CASSLGQYNMNTEAFF
>-|TRBJ2-1|TRBV6-5
CASGLRDGSYNEQFF
>-|TRBJ2-1|TRBV27
CASSLGLGLVEQFF
>-|TRBJ2-3|TRBV2
CASSEDGTDTQYF
>once|TRBJ2-2|TRBV19
CASTASNAGELFF
>-|TRBJ2-5|TRBV5-8
CASSLSRRPLKQETQYF
>-|TRBJ2-7|TRBV4-3
CASSQELGTGGSYEQYF
>-|TRBJ2-2|TRBV19
CASSGAATGELFF
>-|TRBJ2-5|TRBV9
CASSMTGTVPWETQYF
>-|TRBJ2-7|TRBV28
CASSSISTNPIYEQYF
>-|TRBJ2-3|TRBV11-2
CASSFEEDTQYF
>-|TRBJ2-7|TRBV7-6
CASSLAATSGRTAYEQYF
>-|TRBJ2-1|TRBV29-1
CSVDAGFEWDEQFF
>-|TRBJ2-3|TRBV27
CASTNGLGPQGVADTQYF
>-|TRBJ2-3|TRBV4-1
CASSQVEGRTDTQYF
>-|TRBJ1-4|TRBV27
CASSLTNEKLFF
>once|TRBJ1-1|TRBV11-2
CASSLFKADITAMNTEAFF
>-|-|TRBV6-1
CASSEEIFALGMTYEQYF
>-|TRBJ2-1|TRBV4-3
CASSQARTGGDEQFF
>-|TRBJ2-5|TRBV20-1
CSASGGGRFYF
>-|TRBJ2-2|TRBV9
CASSVAKDQMNTGELFF
>once|TRBJ1-2|TRBV9
CASSAPGTGIAYGYTF
>once|TRBJ2-3|TRBV11-2
CASSLVRGPPSPRYF
>-|TRBJ2-1|TRBV27
CASSLLTTSGANNEQFF
>-|TRBJ2-5|TRBV7-9
CASSRRTAGQETQYF
>once|TRBJ2-3|TRBV7-8
CASSLRLAGDLISTDTQYF
>once|TRBJ2-3|TRBV15
CATRDSTDTQYF
>-|TRBJ2-7|TRBV7-6
CASSLEGTGIYDEQYF
>once|TRBJ2-5|TRBV2
CASSLKLREIGETQYF
>-|TRBJ2-5|TRBV11-2
CASSLVAGYQETQYF
>-|TRBJ2-1|TRBV18
CASSPGAGALYNEQFF
>-|TRBJ2-1|TRBV7-2
CASSWTSGSYNEQFF
>-|TRBJ1-3|TRBV29-1
CSVASQKLTGGEFSGNTIYF
>-|TRBJ2-3|TRBV5-1
CASTSSRGSSTDTQYF
>-|TRBJ1-1|TRBV28
CASSFWGSAEAFF
>-|TRBJ2-4|TRBV15
CATSRGEGVGKNIQYF